This T cell receptor beta chain was sequenced in a study of blood T cell repertoires in COVID-19. Looking at the study overall: The cDNA or gDNA used as material had been derived from T cells, B-cell-depleted T cells, or PBMCs.

Per the germline V gene, CDR1 is SGHVS and CDR2 is FQNEAQ. V lost 3 bases, J lost 6 bases, and 9 bases lay in between. This CDR3 is built from 13 residues. Here immunoSEQ multiplex PCR was the method, and the copy in TCRdb shows in-frame clones only, minus some. The table includes about 90,000 clones, 70% to 90% detected once. The rearrangement joins TRBV7-8 to TRBJ1-5, with no clear D. This receptor was identified in a man in his fifties with COVID-19, enrolled during active disease. The sequenced sample was peripheral blood. The CDR3 sequence: CASSFEAGQPQHF. The CDR3 bases are TGTGCCAGCAGCTTCGAGGCCGGTCAGCCCCAGCATTTT.